These 22 T cell receptor beta chains came from one sample sequenced in a study of blood T cells in healthy people across ages. The use of a sample-barcoded 5' primer and a J-beta primer mix characterized a second PCR of about 7 to 12 cycles. TCRdb fed the 5' RACE reads into MiXCR, producing one record per CDR3 protein. The repertoire includes roughly 1.4 million distinct CDR3 sequences, approximately 60% of them detected once, and 6.5% to 8.5% sits in the top ten. Sequencing input: blood. The receptors stem from a man aged 18 to 29 in good health.

This chain uses TRBV4-1 with TRBJ2-7; D is unresolved. This CDR3 spans 12 amino acids. Trimming removed 1 base at V and 6 bases at J, with 7 bases between. The germline gives CDR1 MGHRA, CDR2 YSYEKL. CDR3: CASSQVASEQYF. DNA for the CDR3: TGCGCCAGCAGCCAAGTAGCTTCCGAGCAGTACTTC.

This chain uses TRBV4-1 with TRBJ2-1, with TRBD2 identical over 7 bases. With V trimmed by 4 bases and J by 10 bases, 16 bases remained unmatched. CDR3 size: 16 residues. CDR1 is MGHRA and CDR2 is YSYEKL in the germline V gene. The chain's CDR3 is CASSLAGLGAPSEQFF. The CDR3 DNA reads as TGCGCCAGCAGCCTGGCCGGACTAGGCGCCCCTTCGGAGCAGTTCTTC.

The gene calls are TRBV5-1 and TRBJ2-1, with D perhaps TRBD2 (6 bases). V lost 3 bases to trimming and J lost 7 bases, with 14 bases between them. Germline-derived CDR1 and CDR2 are SGHRS and YFSETQ. The CDR3 contains 14 residues. The DNA for the CDR3 is TGCGCCAGCAGCTACTACGGGAGAACGAATGAGCAGTTCTTC. Its protein is CASSYYGRTNEQFF. The full variable domain, its missing parts supplied by reference TRBV5-1 and TRBJ2-1, is KAGVTQTPRYLIKTRGQQVTLSCSPISGHRSVSWYQQTPGQGLQFLFEYFSETQRNKGNFPGRFSGRQFSNSRSEMNVSTLELGDSALYLCASSYYGRTNEQFFGPGTRLTVL.

The chain couples TRBV9 to TRBJ2-3; 9 bases fit TRBD2. CDR3 length equals 17 residues. The J segment lost 6 bases and the V segment lost 3 bases, leaving 14 bases of the junction unmatched. CDR1 is SGDLS, CDR2 YYNGEE, per germline. CDR3 nucleotides: TGTGCCAGCAGCGCCTCCTTAGGAGCGGGAGGTTGGGATACGCAGTATTTT. Its translation: CASSASLGAGGWDTQYF.

This chain joins TRBV28 and TRBJ2-5, with D possibly TRBD2 on 5 matching bases. The CDR3 extends over 17 amino acids. The germline CDR1 and CDR2 sequences are MDHEN and SYDVKM. V gave up 5 bases and J gave up 1 base, with 20 bases separating them. The CDR3 DNA reads TGTGCCAGCAGTCGAATTGCCGGACCGGGATCCCAAGAGACCCAGTACTTC. Translation: CASSRIAGPGSQETQYF.

The chain joins TRBV15 to TRBJ2-3, with 7 positions matching TRBD1. This CDR3 is built from 13 residues. V was clipped by 7 bases and J by 6 bases; unmatched bases: 7. The germline V gene encodes CDR1 LNHNV and CDR2 YYDKDF (reference sequence). CDR3 coding DNA: TGTGCCACCATCGAGACAGGGACGGATACGCAGTATTTT. This sequence encodes CATIETGTDTQYF.

V is TRBV20-1 and J is TRBJ2-7, with 8 bases that match TRBD2. The V gene end was trimmed by 2 bases and the J gene end by 0 bases; junction bases not matched to a gene: 12. Germline values: CDR1 DFQATT, CDR2 SNEGSKA (reference sequence). The CDR3 consists of 17 residues. CDR3 in DNA: TGCAGTGCTAGATTAAGTCAACTAGCGGCCCTCTCCTACGAGCAGTACTTC. Its protein product is CSARLSQLAALSYEQYF.

This clonotype has just one count. One end of the junction fails to match germline, which may point to a read error. The chain employs TRBV7-9 and TRBJ2-1, with D uncertain. This CDR3 region has 12 residues. Germline CDR1 reads SEHNR; CDR2 reads FQNEAQ (reference sequence). The CDR3 spells CSSTPDLDEQFF. CDR3 DNA: TGTTCCAGCACCCCGGATCTGGATGAGCAGTTCTTC.

The chain is built from TRBV7-2 and TRBJ2-1; the D is unclear. The V and J ends lost 4 bases and 0 bases respectively, with 10 bases between them. This CDR3 comprises 15 residues. The germline V gene has CDR1 SGHTA and CDR2 FQGNSA. The CDR3 sequence: CASSSDRTSYNEQFF. The CDR3 nucleotides are TGTGCCAGCAGCTCGGACCGAACCTCCTACAATGAGCAGTTCTTC.

This clonotype occurred once. The chain employs TRBV7-2 and TRBJ1-5; the D gene is possibly TRBD1 (6 bases). The CDR3 runs 13 residues. V was cut by 5 bases and J by 3 bases, with 8 bases left in between. Germline values: CDR1 SGHTA, CDR2 FQGNSA. CDR3 bases: TGTGCCAGCAGCGCGGGGGCCAATCAGCCCCAGCATTTT. Encoded protein: CASSAGANQPQHF.

The chain recombines TRBV21-1 with TRBJ2-1; the DNA was not used to check the table's D call, TRBD2. TRBV21-1 is marked as a pseudogene. The CDR3 has 15 amino acids. The DNA of the CDR3 is TGTGCCAGCAGCGAGCGGGAGGGCCTGGTCAATGAGCAGTTCTTC. This codes for CASSEREGLVNEQFF.

The gene calls are TRBV11-2 and TRBJ1-1; 10 bases are shared with TRBD1. Germline CDR1 is SGHAT and CDR2 is FQNNGV. V trimming: 5 bases; J trimming: 4 bases; junction bases outside the gene matches: 10. The CDR3 loop spans 16 amino acids. Here the CDR3 reads CASSARDRGAATEAFF. CDR3 nucleotides: TGTGCCAGCAGCGCCCGGGACAGGGGCGCGGCCACTGAAGCTTTCTTT.

About this clonotype: A much larger clonotype is one base distant, so this may be a read error. The chain uses TRBV11-2 and TRBJ2-3, with D perhaps matching TRBD1 or TRBD2 (5 bases each). The CDR3 totals 15 residues. CDR1 is SGHAT, CDR2 FQNNGV, per germline. The CDR3 DNA reads as TGTGCCAGCAGCTTAGAAGCAGGGAGCATAGATACGCAGTATTTT. This sequence encodes CASSLEAGSIDTQYF.

This clonotype has just one count. The chain combines TRBV7-9 with TRBJ2-7; D is unresolved. The CDR3 is 13 amino acids. Trimming removed 5 bases at V and 4 bases at J, with 12 bases between. From germline, CDR1 is SEHNR and CDR2 FQNEAQ (reference sequence). CDR3 bases: TGTGCCAGCAGCGGATTCCCCCTTTACGAGCAGTACTTC. Protein: CASSGFPLYEQYF.

This clonotype was observed at least ten times. The chain uses TRBV6-1 and TRBJ2-2, with 7 bases matching TRBD1. CDR3 length equals 14 residues. Germline V gene data show CDR1 as MNHNS and CDR2 as SASEGT. V lost 5 bases to trimming and J lost 3 bases; unmatched junction nucleotides: 3. The CDR3 DNA sequence: TGTGCCAGCAGTCATACAGGGGACACCGGGGAGCTGTTTTTT. Protein sequence: CASSHTGDTGELFF.

The chain has TRBV7-9 and TRBJ2-3; D remains unclear. This CDR3 has 13 residues. The germline V and J ends were trimmed by 2 bases and 7 bases, with 10 bases remaining between them. Germline loops: CDR1 SEHNR, CDR2 FQNEAQ (reference sequence). Here the CDR3 DNA reads TGTGCCAGCAGCTTATCCCAGGTTAATACGCAGTATTTT. Its protein product is CASSLSQVNTQYF.

V gene TRBV5-1 combines with J gene TRBJ2-3; D is possibly TRBD1 (6 bases). Germline V gives CDR1 SGHRS, CDR2 YFSETQ. Trimming cost V 2 bases and J 2 bases, with 12 bases left between them. CDR3 size: 15 residues. The CDR3 spells CASSLETGITDTQYF. The CDR3 nucleotides are TGCGCCAGCAGCTTAGAGACAGGCATCACAGATACGCAGTATTTT.

The chain uses TRBV4-3 and TRBJ2-7, with 7 bases identical to TRBD2. With 0 bases clipped from V and 0 bases from J, the junction kept 5 bases outside the gene matches. Germline-derived CDR1 and CDR2 are LGHNA and YSLEER. The CDR3 totals 16 residues. This CDR3 reads CASSQDTGGYSYEQYF. The CDR3 region has the DNA TGCGCCAGCAGCCAAGATACGGGGGGTTACTCCTACGAGCAGTACTTC.

The V call is TRBV6-5, the J call TRBJ2-7; D remains ambiguous. Germline V gene lookup returns CDR1 MNHEY and CDR2 SVGAGI. CDR3 length: 17 amino acids. V lost 0 bases and J 10 bases, leaving 25 bases between the germline ends. CDR3 coding DNA: TGTGCCAGCAGTTACTCGACGCCCAGAGGCGGTAATCGGGCCCAGTACTTC. This gives the protein CASSYSTPRGGNRAQYF.

The V and J genes are TRBV21-1 and TRBJ2-7; whether TRBD1, the table's D call, matches the DNA was not checked. TRBV21-1 is assigned pseudogene status. The CDR3 contains 16 residues. CDR3 protein: CASSAPRRGESYEQYF. CDR3 DNA sequence: TGTGCCAGCAGCGCGCCGCGGCGTGGGGAATCCTACGAGCAGTACTTC.

This clonotype appeared a few times. The chain links TRBV7-9 to TRBJ2-4; D not resolved. The CDR3 sequence is 15 residues long. Germline lookup yields CDR1 SEHNR and CDR2 FQNEAQ (reference sequence). V lost 1 base, J lost 6 bases, and 13 bases lay in between. CDR3 sequence (DNA): TGTGCCAGCAGCTTAGGTGGCCCTGCGAGAAACATTCAGTACTTC. This codes for CASSLGGPARNIQYF.

The chain recombines TRBV2 with TRBJ1-2, with 8 nucleotides matching TRBD1. The CDR3 extends over 13 amino acids. V shed 4 bases and J 8 bases; nucleotides not matched to a gene: 6. From germline, CDR1 is SNHLY and CDR2 FYNNEI. The CDR3 region is CASSGTGFSGYTF. The DNA for the CDR3 is TGTGCCAGCAGTGGGACAGGGTTTAGCGGCTACACCTTC. Looking up the rest from reference TRBV2 and TRBJ1-2 gives the full variable domain: EPEVTQTPSHQVTQMGQEVILRCVPISNHLYFYWYRQILGQKVEFLVSFYNNEISEKSEIFDDQFSVERPDGSNFTLKIRSTKLEDSAMYFCASSGTGFSGYTFGSGTRLTVV.